A selection of T cell receptor beta chains follows, all from one sample in a study of response to subunit inactivated influenza vaccine. Using its own MiXCR run on the RT-PCR reads, TCRdb lists one record per CDR3 protein. This sample has roughly 540,000 distinct CDR3 sequences, with under 30% found just once. This sample also appeared in a second study, on T cells expressing NK-cell markers.

Specimen: CD4+ T cells sorted from PBMCs, collected about 13 days after vaccination. These receptors were obtained from a man aged 50 to 59 who received an inactivated influenza vaccine. CDR3s include the opening cysteine and the closing phenylalanine or tryptophan. The D gene is left open where the match is weak. Rows may omit the clone size; those that give it use once, few, many or a size class.

v_gene	d_gene	len	abundance	j_gene	CDR3aa	CDR3nt
TRBV5-1	TRBD2	16	.	TRBJ2-7	CASSSKVAGGPRQQYF	TGCGCCAGCAGCTCAAAAGTAGCGGGGGGGCCTCGACAGCAGTACTTC
TRBV7-9	.	16	.	TRBJ2-7	CASSLWGGRSFGEQYF	TGTGCCAGCAGCTTATGGGGCGGACGATCCTTTGGGGAGCAGTACTTC
TRBV20-1	TRBD2	15	few	TRBJ2-7	CSARDPWSGNYEQYF	TGCAGTGCTAGAGATCCCTGGAGCGGGAACTACGAGCAGTACTTC
TRBV25-1	.	13	.	TRBJ2-5	CASSEQNRETQYF	TGTGCCAGCAGTGAGCAGAATAGGGAGACCCAGTACTTC
TRBV4-3	.	20	many	TRBJ2-3	CASSQEPPRQASLYTDTQYF	TGCGCCAGCAGCCAAGAACCCCCTCGACAGGCGTCTCTCTACACAGATACGCAGTATTTT
TRBV29-1	.	13	few	TRBJ1-1	CSVESALNTEAFF	TGCAGCGTTGAATCGGCTCTGAACACTGAAGCTTTCTTT
TRBV11-3	TRBD2	13	.	TRBJ2-1	CASSRAGHNEQFF	TGTGCCAGCAGTCGAGCGGGGCACAATGAGCAGTTCTTC
TRBV5-1	.	15	many	TRBJ1-6	CASSSRPGDYSPLHF	TGCGCCAGCAGCTCACGACCGGGGGACTATTCACCCCTCCACTTT
TRBV24-1	TRBD2	17	.	TRBJ2-3	CATSGLAGRGGTDTQYF	TGTGCCACCAGTGGTTTAGCGGGGAGAGGGGGCACAGATACGCAGTATTTT
TRBV6-2/TRBV6-3	TRBD1	16	.	TRBJ2-2	CASTLYRGSGTGELFF	TGTGCCAGCACACTTTACAGGGGATCGGGCACCGGGGAGCTGTTTTTT
TRBV5-1	.	16	.	TRBJ2-3	CASSPSWGQSTDTQYF	TGCGCCAGCAGCCCGTCATGGGGCCAGAGCACAGATACGCAGTATTTT
TRBV12-3/TRBV12-4	.	13	few	TRBJ2-5	CASSSDPEGTQYF	TGTGCCAGCAGTTCCGACCCTGAGGGGACCCAGTACTTC
TRBV9	TRBD2	18	.	TRBJ2-7	CASSPTVSGRAGAYEQYF	TGTGCCAGCAGCCCGACCGTTTCCGGGAGGGCGGGGGCCTACGAGCAGTACTTC
TRBV25-1	.	13	few	TRBJ1-1	CASSGGKVTEAFF	TGTGCCAGCAGCGGGGGAAAGGTCACTGAAGCTTTCTTT
TRBV28	.	18	few	TRBJ2-5	CASSWGTLSILYQETQYF	TGTGCCAGCAGTTGGGGGACTCTTTCAATCTTGTACCAAGAGACCCAGTACTTC
TRBV7-9	TRBD1	17	few	TRBJ2-6	CASSAGQGFSGANVLTF	TGTGCCAGCAGCGCAGGACAGGGGTTCTCTGGGGCCAACGTCCTGACTTTC
TRBV6-2/TRBV6-3	TRBD1	13	.	TRBJ2-1	CASSYGTAPEQFF	TGTGCCAGCAGTTATGGGACAGCTCCAGAGCAGTTCTTC
TRBV20-1	TRBD1	15	few	TRBJ2-5	CSARGTGYSQETQYF	TGCAGTGCTAGAGGGACAGGGTATAGTCAAGAGACCCAGTACTTC
TRBV11-1	TRBD1	14	.	TRBJ2-1	CASSPGTGGRQQFF	TGTGCCAGCAGTCCCGGGACAGGGGGGCGCCAACAGTTCTTC
TRBV5-1	.	16	.	TRBJ2-1	CASSLGWDPAYNEQFF	TGCGCCAGCAGCTTGGGATGGGACCCAGCCTACAATGAGCAGTTCTTC
TRBV10-3	TRBD2	15	.	TRBJ2-7	CAISERAGGPYEQYF	TGTGCCATCAGTGAAAGGGCGGGGGGACCTTACGAGCAGTACTTC
TRBV3-1	.	11	few	TRBJ2-4	CASSQTDIQYF	TGTGCCAGCAGCCAGACGGACATTCAGTACTTC
TRBV5-6	.	18	many	TRBJ2-1	CASSPPLARGYSYNEQFF	TGTGCCAGCAGCCCCCCTCTAGCGAGAGGTTACTCCTACAATGAGCAGTTCTTC
TRBV12-3/TRBV12-4	TRBD1	13	few	TRBJ1-5	CASSRGHDQPQHF	TGTGCCAGCAGCAGGGGGCACGATCAGCCCCAGCATTTT
TRBV4-3	TRBD1	16	.	TRBJ2-1	CASSQETGGSYNEQFF	TGCGCCAGCAGCCAAGAGACAGGGGGCTCCTACAATGAGCAGTTCTTC
TRBV20-1	.	15	.	TRBJ2-7	CSAPISLSSYNEQYF	TGCAGTGCCCCGATCAGCCTAAGCTCCTACAATGAGCAGTACTTC
TRBV6-2/TRBV6-3	.	13	once	TRBJ2-7	CASRESSGYEQYF	TGTGCCAGCAGAGAATCCTCGGGCTACGAGCAGTACTTC
TRBV15	TRBD2	17	few	TRBJ2-3	CATSSTRGGGATDTQYF	TGTGCCACCAGCTCCACGCGGGGCGGGGGGGCAACAGATACGCAGTATTTT
TRBV12-3/TRBV12-4	.	12	few	TRBJ1-1	CASSLVSTEAFF	TGTGCCAGCAGTTTAGTCTCCACTGAAGCTTTCTTT
TRBV6-1	TRBD1	14	few	TRBJ1-2	CASTPDRAGYGYTF	TGTGCCAGCACCCCGGACAGGGCCGGCTATGGCTACACCTTC
TRBV11-2	.	15	.	TRBJ1-6	CASSVGGHRNSPLHF	TGTGCCAGCAGCGTGGGGGGACACCGGAATTCACCCCTCCACTTT
TRBV24-1	.	14	.	TRBJ2-1	CATSDPGPGDEQFF	TGTGCCACCAGTGACCCCGGGCCGGGGGATGAGCAGTTCTTC
TRBV12-3/TRBV12-4	.	14	many	TRBJ2-7	CASSFRGTSYEQYF	TGTGCCAGCAGTTTCCGGGGGACCTCCTACGAGCAGTACTTC
TRBV5-1	.	14	few	TRBJ2-5	CASSPQSGAETQYF	TGCGCCAGCAGCCCGCAATCGGGGGCGGAGACCCAGTACTTC
TRBV5-8	.	14	.	TRBJ1-1	CASSLGALRTEAFF	TGTGCCAGCAGCTTGGGGGCACTACGGACTGAAGCTTTCTTT